A single sample is the source of the 28 T cell receptor beta chains below, sequenced in a study of immune evolution from preneoplasia to lung adenocarcinoma. The method was immunoSEQ multiplex PCR; TCRdb's version includes in-frame clones alone and lacks a portion of them. The table includes under 45,000 clones, around 79% detected once. The sequenced sample was FFPE invasive lung adenocarcinoma tissue. All receptors derive from a person aged 55 to 75 with lung adenocarcinoma.

V and J are TRBV14 and TRBJ2-1; 8 nucleotides match TRBD2. Germline V gene sequence: CDR1 SGHDN, CDR2 FVKESK. The CDR3 runs to 15 residues. Trimming at V came to 6 bases and at J to 7 bases, leaving 11 bases not matched to a gene. The CDR3 DNA is TGTGCCAGCAGACGTAGGGCGGGAGGTATAAATGAGCAGTTCTTC. This sequence encodes CASRRRAGGINEQFF.

This rearrangement joins TRBV11-3 to TRBJ2-3; D possibly corresponds to TRBD2 (5 bases). V shed 8 bases and J shed 3 bases, with 15 bases lying between them. Germline CDR1 reads SGHNT; CDR2 reads YENEEA. This CDR3 has 14 residues. The CDR3 sequence is CASSAGRETDTQYF. CDR3 nucleotide sequence: TGTGCCAGCTCAGCCGGACGGGAAACAGATACGCAGTATTTT. The full variable domain, in which reference TRBV11-3 and TRBJ2-3 provide the parts outside the CDR3, is EAGVVQSPRYKIIEKKQPVAFWCNPISGHNTLYWYLQNLGQGPELLIRYENEEAVDDSQLPKDRFSAERLKGVDSTLKIQPAELGDSAVYLCASSAGRETDTQYFGPGTRLTVL.

The CDR3 loop is CASSARGGQGDEKLFF. DNA for the CDR3: TGTGCCAGCAGTGCGAGAGGGGGACAGGGAGATGAAAAACTGTTTTTT. V gene TRBV2 combines with J gene TRBJ1-4; the match to TRBD1 covers 9 bases. CDR1 is SNHLY, CDR2 FYNNEI, per germline. V was pared by 4 bases and J by 6 bases, with 9 bases of the junction left unmatched. There are 16 residues in the CDR3.

The gene calls are TRBV5-1 and TRBJ2-5, with unresolved D. The germline V gene encodes CDR1 SGHRS and CDR2 YFSETQ. CDR3 size: 14 residues. Between the trimmed V and J ends, which lost 2 bases and 2 bases, there was a span of 10 bases. DNA for the CDR3: TGCGCCAGCAGCTTCTACGGAATTCAAGAGACCCAGTACTTC. Protein sequence: CASSFYGIQETQYF.

The chain uses TRBV10-1 and TRBJ2-5; perhaps TRBD2 as D (5 bases). V dropped 0 bases and J dropped 5 bases, with 16 bases sitting between them. The length of the CDR3 is 16 residues. Germline V CDR1 and CDR2: WNHNN, SYGVQD (reference sequence). CDR3 sequence (DNA): TGCGCCAGCAGTGAGTCTAGGTCCCCAACGGGGGAGACCCAGTACTTC. It codes for CASSESRSPTGETQYF.

The CDR3 here is CASSDRYNEQFF. DNA for the CDR3: TGTGCCAGCAGCGACAGGTACAATGAGCAGTTCTTC. The genes are TRBV21-1 and TRBJ2-1; no check of the table's D call, TRBD1, against the DNA was made. TRBV21-1 is shown as a pseudogene. The CDR3 length is 12 residues.

The V call is TRBV28, the J call TRBJ1-3, with D hard to call. Deletions cut 11 bases from V and 1 base from J, with 9 bases between. Germline CDR1 reads MDHEN; CDR2 reads SYDVKM. This CDR3 contains 12 residues. For the CDR3, the DNA is TGTGCCTCTCGGGGATCTGGAAACACCATATATTTT. This sequence encodes CASRGSGNTIYF. The whole variable domain, filled in from reference TRBV28 and TRBJ1-3, reads DVKVTQSSRYLVKRTGEKVFLECVQDMDHENMFWYRQDPGLGLRLIYFSYDVKMKEKGDIPEGYSVSREKKERFSLILESASTNQTSMYLCASRGSGNTIYFGEGSWLTVV.

The genes are TRBV30 and TRBJ1-5, with D tentatively TRBD1 (5 bases). CDR3 length equals 14 residues. Trimming removed 5 bases at V and 2 bases at J, with 13 bases between. From germline, CDR1 is GTSNPN and CDR2 SVGIG (reference sequence). CDR3 region: CAWARGWGNQPQHF. DNA of the CDR3: TGTGCCTGGGCGCGGGGCTGGGGCAATCAGCCCCAGCATTTT.

There are a few counts of this clone. The J gene is TRBJ1-5, the V gene TRBV11-2; D remains unclear. In germline, CDR1 is SGHAT, CDR2 FQNNGV. The CDR3 loop spans 15 amino acids. The ends were cut back, 1 base at V and 1 base at J, with 8 bases in the middle. The CDR3 sequence: CASSLGWASNQPQHF. CDR3 sequence (DNA): TGTGCCAGCAGCTTAGGGTGGGCCAGCAATCAGCCCCAGCATTTT.

The chain has TRBV7-9 and TRBJ2-5; 7 bases map to TRBD1. CDR3 length: 15 residues. Germline CDR1 and CDR2: SEHNR and FQNEAQ (reference sequence). With 4 bases clipped from V and 4 bases from J, the junction kept 9 bases outside the gene matches. CDR3 nucleotides: TGTGCCAGCAGCTCAGACAGGGTGATACCAGAGACCCAGTACTTC. It translates to CASSSDRVIPETQYF.

This clone has just a few counts. J is TRBJ1-4 and V is TRBV2; weak D call: TRBD1 (5 bases). CDR3 length: 14 residues. V lost 8 bases, J lost 7 bases, and 17 bases lay in between. The germline CDR1 and CDR2 sequences are SNHLY and FYNNEI. CDR3: CASLDGGSGEKLFF. CDR3 sequence (DNA): TGTGCCAGCCTAGACGGGGGATCGGGTGAAAAACTGTTTTTT.

The chain has TRBV12-5 and TRBJ1-2; D not certain. CDR1 and CDR2 (germline): LGHNT, FRNRAP. The CDR3 extends over 13 amino acids. Trimming shortened V by 1 base and J by 7 bases, and 10 bases separated the two germline ends. Here the CDR3 reads CASGLEAFIGYTF. CDR3 nucleotides: TGTGCTAGTGGTTTGGAGGCTTTTATTGGCTACACCTTC.

The chain has TRBV27 and TRBJ2-2; D may be TRBD2 (6 bases). In germline, CDR1 is MNHEY, CDR2 SMNVEV (reference sequence). V lost 6 bases and J 1 base, leaving 12 bases between the germline ends. This CDR3 spans 15 amino acids. CDR3 sequence (DNA): TGTGCCAGCAGGAGGGTAGCGGTGAACACCGGGGAGCTGTTTTTT. It encodes CASRRVAVNTGELFF.

The V call is TRBV5-1, the J call TRBJ2-2; 9 bases are a match to TRBD2. The germline gives CDR1 SGHRS, CDR2 YFSETQ. The CDR3 runs to 21 residues. V shed 4 bases and J 4 bases; nucleotides not matched to a gene: 23. The CDR3, as DNA: TGCGCCAGCAGCGACCCGCTAGGGGGCGGGAGGGCCAGTTTCGGCACCGGGGAGCTGTTTTTT. It specifies CASSDPLGGGRASFGTGELFF.

The chain joins TRBV6-6 to TRBJ2-2, with D hard to call. The CDR3 is made up of 12 amino acids. Per the germline V gene, CDR1 is MNHNY and CDR2 is SVGAGI (reference sequence). V lost 6 bases, J lost 5 bases, and 7 bases lay in between. CDR3 residues: CASSLPTGELFF. As DNA, the CDR3 is TGTGCCAGCAGCCTTCCAACCGGGGAGCTGTTTTTT.

The J gene is TRBJ2-1, the V gene TRBV5-1; the match to TRBD2 covers 11 bases. V gave up 4 bases and J gave up 4 bases; unmatched junction bases: 4. CDR1 and CDR2 from the germline V gene are SGHRS and YFSETQ. The CDR3 length is 15 residues. CDR3: CASSLTSGIYNEQFF. Written as DNA, the CDR3 is TGCGCCAGCAGCCTGACTAGCGGGATTTACAATGAGCAGTTCTTC.

V is TRBV5-4 and J is TRBJ1-4, with 9 bases fitting TRBD1. Trimming removed 3 bases from V and 8 bases from J; junction bases left unmatched: 14. Germline lookup yields CDR1 SGHNT and CDR2 YYREEE (reference sequence). This CDR3 is 17 amino acids long. Here the CDR3 DNA reads TGTGCCAGCAGCTCGGGAGACATGACAGGGGGAGGAGAAAAACTGTTTTTT. Residues: CASSSGDMTGGGEKLFF.

The rearrangement uses TRBV30 and TRBJ1-3; D gene uncertain. Per germline, CDR1 GTSNPN and CDR2 SVGIG (reference sequence). CDR3 length: 14 residues. Deletions cut 3 bases from V and 0 bases from J, with 9 bases between. The CDR3 coding sequence is TGTGCCTGGAGGGTGCTGAGCTCTGGAAACACCATATATTTT. Translation: CAWRVLSSGNTIYF.

The chain joins TRBV18 to TRBJ2-5; D perhaps matches TRBD2 (6 bases). Trimming stripped 1 base from V and 1 base from J, with 16 bases between. The germline V gene encodes CDR1 KGHSH and CDR2 LQKENI. There are 17 residues in the CDR3. The CDR3 nucleotides read TGTGCCAGCTCACCACAGACGGGAGATTATGTCCAAGAGACCCAGTACTTC. Encoded protein: CASSPQTGDYVQETQYF.

This clone has a handful of counts. The chain recombines TRBV5-1 with TRBJ2-7; perhaps TRBD1 as D (7 bases). V was shortened by 4 bases and J by 2 bases, with 13 bases between the two germline ends. Per germline, CDR1 SGHRS and CDR2 YFSETQ. The CDR3 extends over 14 amino acids. The DNA of the CDR3 is TGCGCCAGCAGCGAGACAGGGAGGACCTACGAGCAGTACTTC. Translating it yields CASSETGRTYEQYF.

This clone has just a few counts. This sequence joins TRBV6-5 and TRBJ2-7; D is unclear. The germline V gene has CDR1 MNHEY and CDR2 SVGAGI. Trimming stripped 2 bases from V and 3 bases from J, with 8 bases between. CDR3 length: 13 amino acids. The CDR3 DNA follows: TGTGCCAGCAGTTACGGCCCAAGCTACGAGCAGTACTTC. As protein: CASSYGPSYEQYF.

The J gene is TRBJ2-1, the V gene TRBV5-4; weak D call: TRBD2 (6 bases). CDR1 is SGHNT, CDR2 YYREEE, per germline (reference sequence). The CDR3 runs to 14 residues. V was cut by 0 bases and J by 7 bases, with 11 bases left in between. The CDR3 DNA follows: TGTGCCAGCAGCTTGGAGAGCGGGTTGAATGAGCAGTTCTTC. It specifies CASSLESGLNEQFF.

This clone was counted a few times. V gene TRBV19 combines with J gene TRBJ2-6; 8 bases match TRBD1. There are 14 residues in the CDR3. Germline lookup yields CDR1 LNHDA and CDR2 SQIVND (reference sequence). The V gene end was trimmed by 8 bases and the J gene end by 2 bases; junction bases not matched to a gene: 2. The CDR3 DNA reads TGTGCCAGTCGGACAGGGCCTGGGGCCAACGTCCTGACTTTC. Translation gives CASRTGPGANVLTF.

The chain is built from TRBV2 and TRBJ2-2; TRBD2 matches at 10 bases. This CDR3 comprises 16 residues. Per germline, CDR1 SNHLY and CDR2 FYNNEI. V lost 6 bases and J lost 4; bases outside the gene matches: 8. Written as DNA, the CDR3 is TGTGCCAGCAGCGTATTTCTAGCGGGAGTCACCGGGGAGCTGTTTTTT. Its translation: CASSVFLAGVTGELFF.

The rearrangement links TRBV6-1 to TRBJ1-2, with TRBD1 matching 8 bases. This CDR3 has 15 residues. Germline V gene data show CDR1 as MNHNS and CDR2 as SASEGT. Trimming at V came to 5 bases and at J to 7 bases, leaving 12 bases not matched to a gene. CDR3: CASSTEYRGASGYTF. In DNA, the CDR3 is TGTGCCAGCAGTACGGAATACAGGGGGGCTAGTGGCTACACCTTC.

This chain links TRBV18 with TRBJ2-7; D ambiguous. The CDR3 totals 14 residues. Germline CDR1 and CDR2: KGHSH and LQKENI. The ends were cut back, 1 base at V and 3 bases at J, with 10 bases in the middle. The CDR3 region has the DNA TGTGCCAGCTCACCACGGCGGACGGTCTACGAGCAGTACTTC. It yields the protein CASSPRRTVYEQYF.

The chain joins TRBV7-8 to TRBJ1-5; D possibly corresponds to TRBD1 (6 bases). This CDR3 comprises 16 residues. V lost 0 bases to trimming and J lost 4 bases, with 13 bases between them. Germline CDR1 and CDR2: SGHVS and FQNEAQ. This CDR3 reads CASSLAGRGGNQPQHF. As DNA, the CDR3 is TGTGCCAGCAGCTTAGCGGGCAGGGGAGGGAATCAGCCCCAGCATTTT.

The chain carries TRBV7-2 and TRBJ2-3, with D perhaps TRBD1 (5 bases). Trimming removed 2 bases from V and 10 bases from J, with 13 bases in between. This CDR3 has 13 residues. Looked up from germline, CDR1 is SGHTA and CDR2 is FQGNSA. CDR3 in DNA: TGTGCCAGCAGCTTATCTGGGGCTCACTCGCAGTATTTT. Protein sequence: CASSLSGAHSQYF.